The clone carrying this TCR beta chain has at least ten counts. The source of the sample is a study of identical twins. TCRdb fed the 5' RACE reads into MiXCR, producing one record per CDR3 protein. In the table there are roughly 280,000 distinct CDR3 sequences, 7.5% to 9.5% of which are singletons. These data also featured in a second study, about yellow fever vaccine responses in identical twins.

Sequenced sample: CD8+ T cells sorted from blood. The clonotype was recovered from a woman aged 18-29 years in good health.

The CDR3 is CASSLERRGDTYEQYF. In DNA form, the CDR3 reads TGTGCCAGCAGCTTAGAGAGGAGGGGGGATACCTACGAGCAGTACTTC. The chain is built from TRBV7-9 and TRBJ2-7; D tentatively reads TRBD1 or TRBD2 (6 bases each). With 1 base removed from V and 2 bases from J, the gap between germline ends came to 15 bases. This CDR3 spans 16 amino acids. Looked up from germline, CDR1 is SEHNR and CDR2 is FQNEAQ (reference sequence).